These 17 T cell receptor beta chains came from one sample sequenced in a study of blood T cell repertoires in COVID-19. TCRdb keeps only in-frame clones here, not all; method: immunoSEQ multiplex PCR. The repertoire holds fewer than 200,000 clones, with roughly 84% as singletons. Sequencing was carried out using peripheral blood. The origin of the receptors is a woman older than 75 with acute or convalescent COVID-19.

The CDR3 DNA sequence: TGTGCCAGCAGCCGGCTAGCGGGAGTGGGCGAGCAGTACTTC. Protein sequence: CASSRLAGVGEQYF. This chain links TRBV14 with TRBJ2-7, with 10 bases fitting TRBD2. V shed 4 bases, J shed 6 bases, and the junction held 6 bases outside the gene matches. The CDR3 sequence is 14 residues long. Germline lookup yields CDR1 SGHDN and CDR2 FVKESK.

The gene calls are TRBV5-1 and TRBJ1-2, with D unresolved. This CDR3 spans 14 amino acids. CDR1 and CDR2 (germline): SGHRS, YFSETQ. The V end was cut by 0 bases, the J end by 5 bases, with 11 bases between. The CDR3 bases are TGCGCCAGCAGCTTGGAACCGGGAGCTTATGGCTACACCTTC. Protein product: CASSLEPGAYGYTF.

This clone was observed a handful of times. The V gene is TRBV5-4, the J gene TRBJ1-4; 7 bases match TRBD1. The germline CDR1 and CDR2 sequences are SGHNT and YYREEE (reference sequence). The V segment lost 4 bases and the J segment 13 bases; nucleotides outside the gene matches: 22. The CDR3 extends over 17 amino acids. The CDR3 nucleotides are TGTGCCAGCAGCCGAGGACAGGCCCCTTTCCTCAATGATGGACTGTTTTTT. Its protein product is CASSRGQAPFLNDGLFF.

The CDR3 loop is CASSLEGAGQPQHF. The CDR3 bases are TGTGCCAGCAGCTTGGAAGGGGCCGGGCAGCCCCAGCATTTT. The gene calls are TRBV7-2 and TRBJ1-5; D might be TRBD1 (5 bases). The CDR3 runs 14 residues. The V and J ends lost 3 bases and 7 bases respectively, with 13 bases between them. Germline assignment: CDR1 SGHTA and CDR2 FQGNSA. Using reference TRBV7-2 and TRBJ1-5 for the parts outside the CDR3, the full variable domain is GAGVSQSPSNKVTEKGKDVELRCDPISGHTALYWYRQSLGQGLEFLIYFQGNSAPDKSGLPSDRFSAERTGGSVSTLTIQRTQQEDSAVYLCASSLEGAGQPQHFGDGTRLSIL.

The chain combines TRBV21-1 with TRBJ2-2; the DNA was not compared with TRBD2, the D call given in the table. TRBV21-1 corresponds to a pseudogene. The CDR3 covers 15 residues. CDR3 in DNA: TGTGCCAGCAGCTTCCTCAGACTAGCCGCCGGGGAGCTGTTTTTT. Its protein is CASSFLRLAAGELFF.

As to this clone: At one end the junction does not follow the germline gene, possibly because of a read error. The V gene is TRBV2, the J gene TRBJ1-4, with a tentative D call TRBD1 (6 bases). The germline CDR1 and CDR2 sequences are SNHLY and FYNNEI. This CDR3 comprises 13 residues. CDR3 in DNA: TGTGCCAGCAATGAACAGGGATCTGAAAAACTGTTTTTT. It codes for CASNEQGSEKLFF.

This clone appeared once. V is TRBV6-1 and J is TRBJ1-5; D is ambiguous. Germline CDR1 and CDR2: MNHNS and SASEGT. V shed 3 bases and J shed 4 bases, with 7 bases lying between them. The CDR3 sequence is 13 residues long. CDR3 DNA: TGTGCCAGCAGTGACAGGCAAAATCAGCCCCAGCATTTT. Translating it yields CASSDRQNQPQHF.

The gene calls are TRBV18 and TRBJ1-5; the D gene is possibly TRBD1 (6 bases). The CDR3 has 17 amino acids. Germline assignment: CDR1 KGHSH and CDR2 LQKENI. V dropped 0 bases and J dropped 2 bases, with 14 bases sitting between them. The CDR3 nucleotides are TGTGCCAGCTCACCACCGCACAGGGTCAGGCGCAATCAGCCCCAGCATTTT. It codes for CASSPPHRVRRNQPQHF.

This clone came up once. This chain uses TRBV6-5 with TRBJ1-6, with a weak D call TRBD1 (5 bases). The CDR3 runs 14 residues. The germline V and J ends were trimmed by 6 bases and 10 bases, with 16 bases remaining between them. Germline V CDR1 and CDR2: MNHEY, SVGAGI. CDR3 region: CASRGLPGGSPLHF. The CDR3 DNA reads TGTGCCAGCAGGGGACTCCCGGGAGGATCACCCCTCCACTTT.

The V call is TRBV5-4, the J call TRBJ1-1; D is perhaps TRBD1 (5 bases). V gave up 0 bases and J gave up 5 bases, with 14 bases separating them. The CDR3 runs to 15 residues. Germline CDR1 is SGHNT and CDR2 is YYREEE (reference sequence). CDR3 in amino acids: CASSLEAGGKTEAFF. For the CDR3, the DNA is TGTGCCAGCAGCTTGGAGGCCGGGGGGAAAACTGAAGCTTTCTTT.

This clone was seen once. The CDR3 region has the DNA TGTGCCAGCAGCTTAGGGGCAAGGGGAGGAGAGACCCAGTACTTC. Translation gives CASSLGARGGETQYF. The genes are TRBV7-9 and TRBJ2-5, with D possibly matching TRBD2 (6 bases). The V gene's germline CDR1 is SEHNR and CDR2 FQNEAQ (reference sequence). The V gene lost 1 base and the J gene lost 4 bases, with 13 bases spanning the gap. CDR3 size: 15 residues.

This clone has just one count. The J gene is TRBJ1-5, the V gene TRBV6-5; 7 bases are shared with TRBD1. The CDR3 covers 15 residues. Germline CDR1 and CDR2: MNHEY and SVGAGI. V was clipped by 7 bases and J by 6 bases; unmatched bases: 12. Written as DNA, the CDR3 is TGTGCCAGCATCGGTAGGACAGGATTAGTTCAGCCCCAGCATTTT. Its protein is CASIGRTGLVQPQHF.

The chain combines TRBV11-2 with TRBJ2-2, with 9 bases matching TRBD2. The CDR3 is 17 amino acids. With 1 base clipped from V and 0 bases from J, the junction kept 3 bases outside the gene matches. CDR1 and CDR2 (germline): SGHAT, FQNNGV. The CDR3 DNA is TGTGCCAGCAGCTTAGGGACTAGCGCCGCGAACACCGGGGAGCTGTTTTTT. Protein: CASSLGTSAANTGELFF.

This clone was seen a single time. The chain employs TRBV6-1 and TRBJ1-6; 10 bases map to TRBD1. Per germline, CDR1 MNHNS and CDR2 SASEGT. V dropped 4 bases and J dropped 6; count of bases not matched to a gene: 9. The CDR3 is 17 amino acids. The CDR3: CASSARNGTGANSPLHF. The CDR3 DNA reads TGTGCCAGCAGTGCCAGAAACGGGACAGGGGCTAATTCACCCCTCCACTTT.

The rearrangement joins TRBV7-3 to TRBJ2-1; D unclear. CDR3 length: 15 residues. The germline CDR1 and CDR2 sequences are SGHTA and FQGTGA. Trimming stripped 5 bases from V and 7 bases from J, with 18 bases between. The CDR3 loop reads CASSPHGRSRNEQFF. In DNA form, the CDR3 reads TGTGCCAGCAGCCCTCACGGCCGTTCGAGGAATGAGCAGTTCTTC.

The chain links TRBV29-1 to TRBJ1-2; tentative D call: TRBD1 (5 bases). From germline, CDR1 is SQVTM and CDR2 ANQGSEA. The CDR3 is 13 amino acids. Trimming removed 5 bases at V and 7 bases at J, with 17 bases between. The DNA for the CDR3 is TGCAGCGTTATCGGTGACAGATTATTTGGCTACACCTTC. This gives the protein CSVIGDRLFGYTF.

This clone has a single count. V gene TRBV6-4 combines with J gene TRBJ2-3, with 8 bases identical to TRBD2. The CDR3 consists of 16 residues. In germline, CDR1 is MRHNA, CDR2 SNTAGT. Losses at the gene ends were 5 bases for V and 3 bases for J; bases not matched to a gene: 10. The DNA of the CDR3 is TGTGCCAGCAGTCGTATGAGCGGGAGTGTGACAGATACGCAGTATTTT. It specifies CASSRMSGSVTDTQYF.